The subject of this entry is one T cell receptor (beta chain). The entry originates in a study of control samples from healthy donors and cancer patients. J gave up 4 bases and V 5 bases, and 6 bases lay outside the gene matches. The CDR3 spans 14 residues. From germline, CDR1 is LGHDT and CDR2 YNNKEL (reference sequence). Method: immunoSEQ multiplex PCR; TCRdb's copy keeps in-frame clones and lacks some. This sample has 85,000 to 100,000 clones, with roughly 93% found just once. Material for sequencing was blood. The gene calls are TRBV3-1 (or the pseudogene TRBV3-2) and TRBJ1-2; TRBD1 agrees at 8 bases. This TCR was recovered from a man younger than 35 in good health. CDR3 sequence: CASSRGTGRYGYTF. The CDR3 coding sequence is TGTGCCAGCAGCAGAGGGACAGGACGCTATGGCTACACCTTC.